This T cell receptor beta chain was profiled in a study of metastatic and nonmetastatic thyroid tumors. Points from the study as a whole: Significantly greater TCR beta diversity was reportedly found in malignant thyroid tumors than in benign nodules (in blood and tumor).

This CDR3 region has 14 residues. Germline V CDR1 and CDR2: MNHEY, SVGEGT. V lost 2 bases, J lost 5 bases, and 10 bases lay in between. In this sample, this clone turned up many times. The antigen is unknown. TCRdb ran MiXCR on the PCR reads. The sample has approximately 58,000 clones; 20% are singletons. No patient received treatment before thyroid surgery. The gene calls are TRBV6-2 or TRBV6-3 and TRBJ1-5, with D uncertain. Sequenced material: blood. The receptor was derived from a female donor with papillary thyroid cancer or a benign thyroid nodule (not recorded which). Some clones in this sample may be carry-over from other donors' samples. CDR3 protein: CASSYDVVYQPQHF. In nucleotides, the CDR3 is TGTGCCAGCAGTTACGACGTGGTATATCAGCCCCAGCATTTT.